This T cell receptor (beta chain) was identified in a study of blood T cell repertoires in COVID-19. Study as a whole: From T cells, B-cell-depleted T cells, or PBMCs came the material, which was cDNA or gDNA.

Germline V gene sequence: CDR1 LGHDT, CDR2 YNNKEL (reference sequence). The ends were cut back, 10 bases at V and 3 bases at J, with 15 bases in the middle. CDR3 length: 13 residues. TCRdb's table, derived via immunoSEQ multiplex PCR, lists solely in-frame clones and lacks some. The table includes 150,000 to 200,000 clones, 90% to 95% detected once. The chain is built from TRBV3-1 (or the pseudogene TRBV3-2) and TRBJ1-2; tentative D call: TRBD1 (6 bases). The clonotype comes from a woman aged 45-60 years with acute or convalescent COVID-19. Sequencing was done on a sample of peripheral blood. CDR3 nucleotide sequence: TGTGCCACTGGGGGGGGCGCAGACTATGGCTACACCTTC. Translating it yields CATGGGADYGYTF.